This T cell receptor beta chain was found in a study of blood T cell repertoires in COVID-19. Authors' processing steps: Reference gene primer amplification gave nucleated cell count estimates. TCRdb keeps only in-frame clones here, not all; method: immunoSEQ multiplex PCR. The V and J calls and clone size come from that table; D and trimming were worked out from the DNA. The data hold about 170,000 clones, with around 93% observed a single time. Seattle enrolled patients during active infection and tracked them longitudinally. The CDR3 runs 18 residues. Trimming cost V 5 bases and J 0 bases, with 17 bases left between them. CDR1 SGHAT and CDR2 FQNNGV come from the germline V gene.

This sequence originates from a man under 40 with COVID-19, enrolled during active disease. The specimen was peripheral blood. This rearrangement joins TRBV11-2 to TRBJ1-6, with D perhaps TRBD1 (6 bases). In nucleotides, the CDR3 is TGTGCCAGCAGCCGAGGGACACCCCGGAGCTCCTATAATTCACCCCTCCACTTT. Translated, it gives CASSRGTPRSSYNSPLHF.